This T cell receptor (beta chain) was sequenced during a study of human T cells and chemical hapten exposure. This clonotype appeared a few times. The library put unique molecular identifiers onto individual cDNA molecules. TCRdb ran MiXCR on the RACE reads and lists one entry per CDR3 protein. The top ten clones hold about 7.7% of a sample with 300,000 to 450,000 distinct CDR3 sequences, approximately 5% of them seen once. This sample's time point: pre-sensitization, week 0. Sample treatment: therapeutic diphenylcyclopropenone sensitization with weekly scalp DPC. Trimming pared 5 bases from V and 0 bases from J, leaving 11 bases between. The CDR3 contains 14 residues. Per the germline V gene, CDR1 is SNHLY and CDR2 is FYNNEI.

The sequencing used whole blood, collected in connection with sensitization to the hapten diphenylcyclopropenone (DPC). The J gene is TRBJ2-7, the V gene TRBV2, with TRBD1 as a possible D gene (6 bases). The clonotype comes from a woman aged 18-35 years with alopecia areata. Some clones in this sample may be carry-over from other donors' samples. The CDR3 reads CASSTDRYSYEQYF. In DNA, the CDR3 is TGTGCCAGCAGTACCGACAGGTACTCCTACGAGCAGTACTTC.